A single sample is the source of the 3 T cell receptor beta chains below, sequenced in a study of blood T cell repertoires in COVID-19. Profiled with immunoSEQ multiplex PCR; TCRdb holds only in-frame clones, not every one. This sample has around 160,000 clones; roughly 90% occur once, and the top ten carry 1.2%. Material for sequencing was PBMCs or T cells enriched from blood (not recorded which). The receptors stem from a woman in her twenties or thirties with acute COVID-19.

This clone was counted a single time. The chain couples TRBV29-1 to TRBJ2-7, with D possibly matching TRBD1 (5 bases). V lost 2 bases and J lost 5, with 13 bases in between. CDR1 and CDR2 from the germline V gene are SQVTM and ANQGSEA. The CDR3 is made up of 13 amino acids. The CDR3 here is CSVEYQGKNEQYF. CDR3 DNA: TGCAGCGTTGAATATCAGGGTAAGAACGAGCAGTACTTC.

Written as DNA, the CDR3 is TGTGCCAGCAGCGCCCCGGGACAGTCGGGCTACGAGCAGTACTTC. Amino acids: CASSAPGQSGYEQYF. The chain links TRBV6-2 or TRBV6-3 to TRBJ2-7; 7 bases map to TRBD1. Germline V gene sequence: CDR1 MNHEY, CDR2 SVGEGT. V trimming: 6 bases; J trimming: 3 bases; junction bases outside the gene matches: 11. The CDR3 consists of 15 residues.

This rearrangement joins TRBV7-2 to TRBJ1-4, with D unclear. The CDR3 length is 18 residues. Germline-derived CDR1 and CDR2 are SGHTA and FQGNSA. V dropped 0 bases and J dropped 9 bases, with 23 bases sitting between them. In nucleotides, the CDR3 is TGTGCCAGCAGCTTAGCGCCGATGTACAGAACTCTTGAGCAAAAACTGTTTTTT. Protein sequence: CASSLAPMYRTLEQKLFF.